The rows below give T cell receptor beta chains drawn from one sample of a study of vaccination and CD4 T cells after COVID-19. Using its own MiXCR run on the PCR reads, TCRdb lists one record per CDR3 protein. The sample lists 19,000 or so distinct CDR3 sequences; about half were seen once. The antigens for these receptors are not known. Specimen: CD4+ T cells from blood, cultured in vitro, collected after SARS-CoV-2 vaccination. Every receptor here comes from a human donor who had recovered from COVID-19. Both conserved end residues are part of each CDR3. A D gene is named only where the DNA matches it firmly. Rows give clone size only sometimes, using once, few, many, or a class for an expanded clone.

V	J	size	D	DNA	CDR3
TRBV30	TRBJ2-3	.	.	TGTGCCTGGAGTCTTTCCACAGATACGCAGTATTTT	CAWSLSTDTQYF
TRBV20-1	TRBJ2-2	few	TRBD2	TGCAGTGCTAGTTTGACTAGCGTGAACACCGGGGAGCTGTTTTTT	CSASLTSVNTGELFF
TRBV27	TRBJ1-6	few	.	TGTGCCAGCAGGTGGCAGATTAATTCACCCCTCCACTTT	CASRWQINSPLHF
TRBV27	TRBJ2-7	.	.	TGTGCCAGCAGTACCCTGGACCACAACTCCTACGAGCAGTACTTC	CASSTLDHNSYEQYF
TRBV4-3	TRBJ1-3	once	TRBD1	TGCGCCAGCAGTCAGGACAGGATCTCTGGAAACACCATATATTTT	CASSQDRISGNTIYF
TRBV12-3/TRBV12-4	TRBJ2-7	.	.	TGTGCCAGCAGTTTCGGCAGGTACGAGCAGTACTTC	CASSFGRYEQYF
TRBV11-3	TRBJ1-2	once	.	TGTGCCAGCAGCTTAGGGGGGGCCGATACTAACTATGGCTACACCTTC	CASSLGGADTNYGYTF
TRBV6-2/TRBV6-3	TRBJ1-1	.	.	TGTGCCAGCATAAGATTAATGAACACTGAAGCTTTCTTT	CASIRLMNTEAFF
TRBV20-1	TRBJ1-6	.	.	TGCAGTGCTTCAGGCGAGGGAACTATCAATTCACCCCTCCACTTT	CSASGEGTINSPLHF
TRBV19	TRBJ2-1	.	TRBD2	TGTGCCAGTAGTATAGATAGTAGCGGGGGCTACAATGAGCAGTTCTTC	CASSIDSSGGYNEQFF
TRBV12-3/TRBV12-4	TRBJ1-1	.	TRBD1	TGTGCCAGCAGTCGGGACAGGGGAGGCGTCACTGAAGCTTTCTTT	CASSRDRGGVTEAFF
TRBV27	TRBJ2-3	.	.	TGTGCCAGCAGTTTAGTACGGCTTAGGGATACGCAGTATTTT	CASSLVRLRDTQYF
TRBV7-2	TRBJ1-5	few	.	TGTGCCAGCAGCCCCGGTGCAGAGCCGTTTGGGCCCCAGCATTTT	CASSPGAEPFGPQHF